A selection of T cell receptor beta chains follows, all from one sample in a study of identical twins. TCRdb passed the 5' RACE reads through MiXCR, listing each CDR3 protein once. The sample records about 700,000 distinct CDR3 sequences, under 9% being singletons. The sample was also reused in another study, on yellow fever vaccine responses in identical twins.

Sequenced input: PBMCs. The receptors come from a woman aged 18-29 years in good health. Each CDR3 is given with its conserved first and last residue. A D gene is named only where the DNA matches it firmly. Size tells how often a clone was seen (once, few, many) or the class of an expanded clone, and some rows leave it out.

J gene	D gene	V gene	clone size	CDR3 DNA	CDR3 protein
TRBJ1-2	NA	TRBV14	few	TGTGCCAGCAGCCAAACGGACGGGAAAAGACCAGCGGGTTACTATGGCTACACCTTC	CASSQTDGKRPAGYYGYTF
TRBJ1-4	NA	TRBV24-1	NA	TGTGCCACCAGTGATTCCGGGTCAGGGAGAAAAAAACTGTTTTTT	CATSDSGSGRKKLFF
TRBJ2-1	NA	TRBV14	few	TGTGCCAGCAGCCCCTCAACCTTCGACAATGAGCAGTTCTTC	CASSPSTFDNEQFF
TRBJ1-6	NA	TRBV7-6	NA	TGTGCCAGCAGCTTAGGCGGGCAGCCACCCCTCCACTTT	CASSLGGQPPLHF
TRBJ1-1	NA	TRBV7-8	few	TGTGCCAGCAGCTCCACCGACAGAAACACTGAAGCTTTCTTT	CASSSTDRNTEAFF
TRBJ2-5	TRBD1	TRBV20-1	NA	TGCAGTGCTTACGGACAGGGTGGGGAGACCCAGTACTTC	CSAYGQGGETQYF
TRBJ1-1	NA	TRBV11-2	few	TGTGCCAGCAGCTCCAGGGTGTTCACTGAAGCTTTCTTT	CASSSRVFTEAFF
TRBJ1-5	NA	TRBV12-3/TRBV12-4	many	TGTGCCAGCAAGCCAGGGATTAGCAATCAGCCCCAGCATTTT	CASKPGISNQPQHF
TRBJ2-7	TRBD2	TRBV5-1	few	TGCGCCAGCAGGAGTACGACTAGCGGGGTTAACTACGAGCAGTACTTC	CASRSTTSGVNYEQYF
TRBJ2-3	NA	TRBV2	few	TGTGCCAGCGGGCCCCGGGGCCTAGATACGCAGTATTTT	CASGPRGLDTQYF
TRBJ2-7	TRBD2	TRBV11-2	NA	TGTGCCAGCAGCACCCGGACTAGCCCTGGGGAGCAGTACTTC	CASSTRTSPGEQYF
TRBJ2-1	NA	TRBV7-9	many	TGTGCCAGCAGCTTTAGTTGGAGTCCCAATGAGCAGTTCTTC	CASSFSWSPNEQFF
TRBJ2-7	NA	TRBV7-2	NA	TGTGCCAGCAGCTTAGCCCCCGGGGTTTACGAGCAGTACTTC	CASSLAPGVYEQYF
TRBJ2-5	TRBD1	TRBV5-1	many	TGCGCCAGCAAGGACAGGGATGGAGAGACCCAGTACTTC	CASKDRDGETQYF
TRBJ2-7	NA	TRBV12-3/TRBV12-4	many	TGTGCCAGCAGTTTAGCCAGGGGGGCCTACGAGCAGTACTTC	CASSLARGAYEQYF
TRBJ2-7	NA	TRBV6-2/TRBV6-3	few	TGTGCCAGCAGTCCGATGGGGTGGACCGACGAGCAGTACTTC	CASSPMGWTDEQYF
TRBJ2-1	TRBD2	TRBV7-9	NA	TGTGCCAGCAGCTCGGTACAGCGGGGGAACAATGAGCAGTTCTTC	CASSSVQRGNNEQFF
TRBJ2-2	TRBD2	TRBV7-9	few	TGTGCCAGCAGAATAGGACTAGGCAACACCGGGGAGCTGTTTTTT	CASRIGLGNTGELFF
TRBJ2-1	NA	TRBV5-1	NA	TGCGCCAGCAGCTTGTCGTTTGGTGGCCTAGGAGTCAGGGAGTTCTTC	CASSLSFGGLGVREFF
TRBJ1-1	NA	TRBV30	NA	TGTGCCTGGACGTTACAGACTAATACTAAAGCTTTCTTT	CAWTLQTNTKAFF
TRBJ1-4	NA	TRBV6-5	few	TGTGCCAGCAGCCGAAACCAGGGAAGGCTGTTTTTT	CASSRNQGRLFF
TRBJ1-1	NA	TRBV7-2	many	TGTGCCAGCAGCTTAGGTGCGCAGGGTCGCACTGAAGCTTTCTTT	CASSLGAQGRTEAFF
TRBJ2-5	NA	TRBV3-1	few	TGTGCCAGCAGCCAAGACCCGGGGGTAGAGACCCAGTACTTC	CASSQDPGVETQYF
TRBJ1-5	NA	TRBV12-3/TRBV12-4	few	TGTGCCAGCAGTTTATTCCCCTCTAATCAGCCCCAGCATTTT	CASSLFPSNQPQHF
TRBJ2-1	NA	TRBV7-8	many	TGTGCCAGCAGCTTAGTCGATGAGCAGTTCTTC	CASSLVDEQFF
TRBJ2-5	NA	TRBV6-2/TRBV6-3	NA	TGTGCCAGCAGTGTTTTGGCGAGAGGGGGAGAGACCCAGTACTTC	CASSVLARGGETQYF
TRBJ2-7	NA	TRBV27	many	TGTGCCAGCAGTTTCGGGGACAACTCCTACGAGCAGTACTTC	CASSFGDNSYEQYF
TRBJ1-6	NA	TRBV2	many	TGTGCCAGCCGGACAGATGCTAATTCACCCCTCCACTTT	CASRTDANSPLHF
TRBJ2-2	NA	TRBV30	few	TGTGCCTGGACCGGGACTTTTAGCGGGGAGCTGTTTTTT	CAWTGTFSGELFF